This T cell receptor (beta chain) was recorded in a study of T cell repertoires in cytomegalovirus infection. Turning to the study itself: TCR beta signatures that were public indicated CMV infection and matching HLA type. General observations from the study: CMV-specific TCR beta clonotypes restricted by HLA-C were the ones dominating the ex vivo response.

This clonotype has a handful of counts. The antigen is undetermined. The CDR3 runs 15 residues. Per germline, CDR1 SNHLY and CDR2 FYNNEI. V was clipped by 9 bases and J by 0 bases; unmatched bases: 9. TCRdb reanalysed the reads using MiXCR and keeps one entry per CDR3 protein. Of fewer than 200,000 distinct CDR3 sequences in the sample, about 21% are singletons; the top ten hold around 3.1%. The chain combines TRBV2 with TRBJ1-1; 8 positions match TRBD1. The clonotype originates from a human donor in good health (CMV status not recorded). Some clones in this sample may be carry-over from other donors' samples. The sample taken for sequencing was PBMCs. CDR3 amino acids: CARSVQGALNTEAFF. DNA of the CDR3: TGTGCCAGATCTGTCCAGGGGGCATTGAACACTGAAGCTTTCTTT.